Described below is a single T cell receptor (beta chain) sequence and its context. These data belong to a study of CD8 T cells in Susac syndrome. With random hexamers, reverse transcription was performed on roughly 0.5 to 1 ug of RNA. TCRdb processed the immunoSEQ multiplex PCR reads anew with MiXCR; each CDR3 protein has one entry. The sample includes about 80,000 distinct CDR3 sequences, approximately 94% seen only once; the top ten take 0.5% to 0.65%. This TCR derives from a human donor with Susac syndrome. Sample: CD4+ T cells from PBMCs.

The CDR3 DNA sequence: TGTGCCAGCAGTTTCTCTAGCCACGGGGAGCTGTTTTTT. Amino acid sequence: CASSFSSHGELFF. The chain combines TRBV12-3 or TRBV12-4 with TRBJ2-2; maybe TRBD2 (5 bases). The V end was cut by 3 bases, the J end by 7 bases, with 9 bases between. There are 13 residues in the CDR3.